A single sample is the source of the 32 T cell receptor beta chains below, sequenced in a study of T cells in Graves' hyperthyroidism and ophthalmopathy (dated by TCRdb to between 2018 and 2021). Libraries were made using multiplex PCR. The sequencing machine was an Illumina HiSeq 2000. TCR beta CDR3 regions were amplified from RNA transcripts. A first-round RT-PCR of the TCR CDR3 used the HTBI primer set with the Qiagen OneStep RT-PCR kit. TCRdb trimmed the raw reads at Q25, called clones with MiXCR and kept productive beta chains. Merged by CDR3 protein, the rows form single entries marked with the most common genes and DNA. This sample comprises around 540,000 distinct CDR3 sequences, more than 15% of them detected only once. The ten largest account for 25% to 30% of the sample. Input material: blood. Receptor source: a woman aged 30 to 39 with Graves' ophthalmopathy.

This chain links TRBV4-2 with TRBJ1-5, with unresolved D. This CDR3 contains 13 residues. Trimming removed 0 bases from V and 7 bases from J, with 7 bases in between. Germline V gives CDR1 LGHNA, CDR2 YNFKEQ. In nucleotides, the CDR3 is TGTGCCAGCAGCCAAGACACGGGGCAGCCCCAGCATTTT. Translated: CASSQDTGQPQHF.

The rearrangement uses TRBV2 and TRBJ2-1; TRBD2 aligns across 10 bases. V shed 3 bases, J shed 6 bases, and the junction held 5 bases outside the gene matches. The V gene's germline CDR1 is SNHLY and CDR2 FYNNEI. The CDR3 runs to 15 residues. The CDR3 here is CASSDSLAGSNEQFF. CDR3 DNA sequence: TGTGCCAGCAGTGACTCACTAGCGGGGAGCAATGAGCAGTTCTTC.

About this clonotype itself: A much larger clone lies one base from this, so it may be a read error. The chain employs TRBV20-1 and TRBJ2-1, with 7 bases aligning to TRBD2. Germline CDR1 DFQATT, CDR2 SNEGSKA (reference sequence). CDR3 length: 15 amino acids. CDR3 in DNA: TGCAGTGCTAGAGTATCGGGACTACTATACAGTGAGCAGTTCTTC. Amino acid sequence: CSARVSGLLYSEQFF.

V gene TRBV2 combines with J gene TRBJ2-3; D tentatively reads TRBD1 or TRBD2 (6 bases each). CDR3 length equals 14 residues. Germline values: CDR1 SNHLY, CDR2 FYNNEI. Trimming took off 8 bases at V and 2 bases at J, with 14 bases between the two ends. The CDR3 loop is CASEGGAPTDTQYF. The DNA for the CDR3 is TGTGCCAGCGAGGGGGGCGCACCCACAGATACGCAGTATTTT. Complete variable domain (other parts from reference TRBV2 and TRBJ2-3): EPEVTQTPSHQVTQMGQEVILRCVPISNHLYFYWYRQILGQKVEFLVSFYNNEISEKSEIFDDQFSVERPDGSNFTLKIRSTKLEDSAMYFCASEGGAPTDTQYFGPGTRLTVL.

This clonotype was detected a few times. The rearrangement joins TRBV5-1 to TRBJ2-1; 7 bases are a match to TRBD1. V shed 1 base and J 3 bases; nucleotides not matched to a gene: 4. Germline loops: CDR1 SGHRS, CDR2 YFSETQ. CDR3 length: 15 residues. This CDR3 is CASSLPGTVYNEQFF. CDR3 nucleotide sequence: TGCGCCAGCAGCTTGCCCGGGACAGTCTACAATGAGCAGTTCTTC.

This clonotype was seen repeatedly, ten times or more. This sequence joins TRBV6-1 and TRBJ2-2; 10 bases are shared with TRBD2. Germline assignment: CDR1 MNHNS and CDR2 SASEGT. V trimming: 5 bases; J trimming: 6 bases; junction bases outside the gene matches: 9. The CDR3 consists of 16 residues. The CDR3 loop is CASSPLAGEGAGELFF. The DNA of the CDR3 is TGTGCCAGCAGTCCCCTAGCGGGAGAGGGGGCCGGGGAGCTGTTTTTT.

The chain is built from TRBV12-3 or TRBV12-4 and TRBJ1-6; D remains unclear. The CDR3 runs to 12 residues. V gave up 5 bases and J gave up 12 bases, with 11 bases separating them. CDR3 bases: TGTGCCAGCAGTCAAACAGTTGGACCCCTCCACTTT. The encoded protein is CASSQTVGPLHF.

In this sample, this clonotype turned up a few times. V is TRBV4-3 and J is TRBJ1-4; no clear D. Germline CDR1 and CDR2: LGHNA and YSLEER. The CDR3 sequence is 14 residues long. V was clipped by 5 bases and J by 0 bases, with 7 bases between them. This CDR3 is CASSSTSTNEKLFF. In DNA, the CDR3 is TGCGCCAGCAGCTCGACATCAACTAATGAAAAACTGTTTTTT.

This clonotype was seen many times. The chain employs TRBV30 and TRBJ1-5; 8 positions agree with TRBD1. V shed 5 bases and J 4 bases; nucleotides not matched to a gene: 4. The germline V gene encodes CDR1 GTSNPN and CDR2 SVGIG (reference sequence). The CDR3 is 13 amino acids. The CDR3 loop reads CAWGQGANQPQHF. In DNA form, the CDR3 reads TGTGCCTGGGGACAGGGAGCGAATCAGCCCCAGCATTTT.

As concerns this clonotype: A much bigger clone sits one base away, suggesting this may be a read error. The rearrangement links TRBV7-2 to TRBJ2-5; 11 nucleotides line up with TRBD2. This CDR3 has 16 amino acids. CDR1 is SGHTA and CDR2 is FQGNSA in the germline V gene. Trimming took 2 bases from V and 9 from J; bases not matched to a gene: 11. The CDR3 nucleotides are TGTGCCAGCAGCTTAACTAGCGGGAGAATTTCGGAGCCCCAGTACTTC. Encoded protein: CASSLTSGRISEPQYF.

This clonotype appeared a few times. The chain is built from TRBV6-1 and TRBJ2-2; D is possibly TRBD1 (5 bases). V lost 10 bases, J lost 3 bases, and 9 bases lay in between. The CDR3 runs to 12 residues. Germline CDR1 reads MNHNS; CDR2 reads SASEGT. CDR3 nucleotide sequence: TGTGCCATCCAGGGCGACACCGGGGAGCTGTTTTTT. Protein: CAIQGDTGELFF.

This clonotype was recorded many times. The chain uses TRBV7-2 and TRBJ1-2; D gene unclear. CDR3 length equals 13 residues. Germline V CDR1 and CDR2: SGHTA, FQGNSA. Trimming stripped 5 bases from V and 3 bases from J, with 10 bases between. CDR3 sequence reads: CASSAGYYYGYTF. The CDR3 DNA is TGTGCCAGCAGCGCCGGGTACTACTATGGCTACACCTTC. The full variable domain, its missing parts supplied by reference TRBV7-2 and TRBJ1-2, is GAGVSQSPSNKVTEKGKDVELRCDPISGHTALYWYRQSLGQGLEFLIYFQGNSAPDKSGLPSDRFSAERTGGSVSTLTIQRTQQEDSAVYLCASSAGYYYGYTFGSGTRLTVV.

This clonotype appeared many times. The gene calls are TRBV28 and TRBJ2-7, with 11 bases aligning to TRBD1. Germline CDR1 and CDR2: MDHEN and SYDVKM. V lost 2 bases and J lost 3; bases outside the gene matches: 3. CDR3 length equals 15 residues. For the CDR3, the DNA is TGTGCCAGCAGTTTACCCGGGACAGGGGGCTACGAGCAGTACTTC. It encodes CASSLPGTGGYEQYF.

V is TRBV2 and J is TRBJ2-5; unclear D gene. The V gene lost 0 bases and the J gene lost 5 bases, with 7 bases spanning the gap. CDR1 is SNHLY and CDR2 is FYNNEI in the germline V gene. The CDR3 spans 13 residues. For the CDR3, the DNA is TGTGCCAGCAGTGAAGCGGGGTGGGAGACCCAGTACTTC. Translated: CASSEAGWETQYF.

This clonotype came up a few times. The CDR3 DNA reads as TGTGCCAGCAGCGTACAGCAGGGAAAACTGTTTTTT. Protein sequence: CASSVQQGKLFF. The chain couples TRBV9 to TRBJ1-4, with a tentative D call TRBD1 (5 bases). The CDR3 runs to 12 residues. V lost 1 base to trimming and J lost 10 bases, with 8 bases between them. Looked up from germline, CDR1 is SGDLS and CDR2 is YYNGEE.

This clonotype was detected ten times or more. V usage is TRBV6-1 and J usage is TRBJ2-5, with a possible D match to TRBD1 (6 bases). Deletions cut 3 bases from V and 5 bases from J, with 13 bases between. Germline V gene data show CDR1 as MNHNS and CDR2 as SASEGT. This CDR3 contains 14 residues. This chain's CDR3 is CASSDFGRGETQYF. The CDR3 coding sequence is TGTGCCAGCAGTGATTTTGGCAGGGGTGAGACCCAGTACTTC.

The V call is TRBV20-1, the J call TRBJ2-2; TRBD2 agrees at 10 bases. The V gene end was trimmed by 2 bases and the J gene end by 6 bases; junction bases not matched to a gene: 3. This CDR3 is 14 amino acids long. Germline V gene data show CDR1 as DFQATT and CDR2 as SNEGSKA (reference sequence). The CDR3, as DNA: TGCAGTGCTAGATTAGCGGGAGGCTCCGGGGAGCTGTTTTTT. Translation: CSARLAGGSGELFF.

Comments on this clonotype: This may be a read error, as it is one base from a much larger clone. The J gene is TRBJ2-3, the V gene TRBV7-3; tentatively, D is TRBD1 or TRBD2 (5 bases each). CDR1 is SGHTA, CDR2 FQGTGA, per germline. Trimming pared 3 bases from V and 5 bases from J, leaving 18 bases between. The CDR3 loop spans 16 amino acids. The CDR3 region is CASSLGRGRAQDTQYF. CDR3 nucleotide sequence: TGTGCCAGCAGCTTGGGCCGGGGACGAGCACAAGATACGCAGTATTTT.

The J gene is TRBJ2-5, the V gene TRBV12-3 or TRBV12-4; perhaps TRBD2 as D (5 bases). This CDR3 has 14 amino acids. V dropped 5 bases and J dropped 2 bases, with 12 bases sitting between them. Written as DNA, the CDR3 is TGTGCCAGCAGTCGGGGTAGTTTACAAGAGACCCAGTACTTC. This gives the protein CASSRGSLQETQYF.

This clonotype was seen a few times. The rearrangement links TRBV7-9 to TRBJ1-6, with D possibly being TRBD1 (6 bases). Per the germline V gene, CDR1 is SEHNR and CDR2 is FQNEAQ (reference sequence). This CDR3 has 16 residues. Trimming removed 2 bases at V and 8 bases at J, with 16 bases between. CDR3 DNA: TGTGCCAGCAGCTTATTCGGCGGACAGTCCGATTCACCCCTCCACTTT. Encoded protein: CASSLFGGQSDSPLHF.

The gene calls are TRBV5-4 and TRBJ2-1; possible D gene TRBD2, 5 bases. This CDR3 contains 14 residues. Trimming removed 3 bases from V and 4 bases from J, with 11 bases in between. Per the germline V gene, CDR1 is SGHNT and CDR2 is YYREEE (reference sequence). The CDR3 loop is CASSSGLLYNEQFF. The CDR3 DNA follows: TGTGCCAGCAGCTCTGGACTTCTATACAATGAGCAGTTCTTC.

This clonotype was found many times. This chain uses TRBV2 with TRBJ1-2; 8 bases map to TRBD1. V shed 0 bases and J 6 bases; nucleotides not matched to a gene: 12. The CDR3 runs to 17 residues. Per the germline V gene, CDR1 is SNHLY and CDR2 is FYNNEI. CDR3 nucleotide sequence: TGTGCCAGCAGTGAAGCGCTTCCTGGCAGGGGGCCAGATGGCTACACCTTC. Encoded protein: CASSEALPGRGPDGYTF.

The CDR3 sequence is CASSFPGTAYGYTF. The CDR3 nucleotides read TGTGCCAGCAGTTTCCCCGGGACAGCATATGGCTACACCTTC. This sequence joins TRBV28 and TRBJ1-2; 7 nucleotides match TRBD1. Germline assignment: CDR1 MDHEN and CDR2 SYDVKM. Trimming at V came to 3 bases and at J to 5 bases, leaving 6 bases not matched to a gene. This CDR3 has 14 residues.

The chain uses TRBV6-6 and TRBJ2-2; D unresolved. This CDR3 has 15 residues. CDR1 is MNHNY, CDR2 SVGAGI, per germline (reference sequence). Trimming shortened V by 0 bases and J by 5 bases, and 10 bases separated the two germline ends. CDR3 nucleotides: TGTGCCAGCAGTTACTCGAGTTTGGGGACCGGGGAGCTGTTTTTT. Translated, it gives CASSYSSLGTGELFF.

Many counts were recorded for this clonotype. V and J are TRBV7-2 and TRBJ2-1, with 8 bases aligning to TRBD2. V dropped 3 bases and J dropped 8; count of bases not matched to a gene: 9. This CDR3 comprises 15 residues. Germline assignment: CDR1 SGHTA and CDR2 FQGNSA. CDR3 bases: TGTGCCAGCAGCTTCTCCGGGAGGGCCTGGGATGAGCAGTTCTTC. Protein sequence: CASSFSGRAWDEQFF.

This clonotype was seen more than once but under ten times. The V and J genes are TRBV27 and TRBJ2-7; D possibly matches TRBD1 or TRBD2 (6 bases each). The V and J ends lost 8 bases and 1 base respectively, with 24 bases between them. The CDR3 covers 17 residues. The germline V gene encodes CDR1 MNHEY and CDR2 SMNVEV (reference sequence). The CDR3 coding sequence is TGTGCCAGCCGATTAGGGGGGAGCCCAGGGCATTCCTACGAGCAGTACTTC. Protein product: CASRLGGSPGHSYEQYF.

This clonotype was counted many times. The chain links TRBV5-5 to TRBJ1-1; 7 bases map to TRBD1. Germline V gene lookup returns CDR1 SGHKS and CDR2 YYEKEE (reference sequence). This CDR3 has 15 amino acids. V dropped 2 bases and J dropped 1; count of bases not matched to a gene: 5. As DNA, the CDR3 is TGTGCCAGCAGCTTTTGGGACAGCAAGAACACTGAAGCTTTCTTT. It translates to CASSFWDSKNTEAFF.

This clonotype occurred many times. The chain links TRBV28 to TRBJ1-3; D call uncertain. There are 14 residues in the CDR3. Trimming left V 2 bases short and J 4 bases short, with 9 bases between. Per germline, CDR1 MDHEN and CDR2 SYDVKM. The CDR3 DNA reads TGTGCCAGCAGTTTAGTTAGATCCGGAAACACCATATATTTT. Its protein is CASSLVRSGNTIYF.

Regarding this clonotype: This may arise from a read error, as a much more abundant clone is one base away. V gene TRBV7-3 combines with J gene TRBJ2-1; D not resolved. Germline assignment: CDR1 SGHTA and CDR2 FQGTGA. CDR3 length equals 16 residues. CDR3 sequence reads: CAGSREATSSYNEQFF. The CDR3 DNA follows: TGTGCCGGCAGCCGCGAGGCGACATCATCCTACAATGAGCAGTTCTTC.

This clonotype was detected a few times. This chain's CDR3 is CASSLLAVNSPLHF. CDR3 nucleotide sequence: TGTGCCAGCAGCTTGTTGGCAGTGAATTCACCCCTCCACTTT. The chain couples TRBV5-5 to TRBJ1-6; no reliable D call. V was shortened by 1 base and J by 7 bases, with 9 bases between the two germline ends. The germline gives CDR1 SGHKS, CDR2 YYEKEE (reference sequence). The length of the CDR3 is 14 residues.

The chain carries TRBV14 and TRBJ2-2; 16 bases map to TRBD2. V gave up 1 base and J gave up 3 bases; unmatched junction bases: 8. The V gene's germline CDR1 is SGHDN and CDR2 FVKESK. The CDR3 is made up of 20 amino acids. DNA for the CDR3: TGTGCCAGCAGCCAAGTCGTGGGACTAGCGGGAGGGCCGGACACCGGGGAGCTGTTTTTT. Amino acids: CASSQVVGLAGGPDTGELFF.

This clonotype has only a few counts. The J gene is TRBJ1-2, the V gene TRBV13; D gene uncertain. Trimming removed 6 bases from V and 4 bases from J, with 18 bases in between. The CDR3 consists of 15 residues. Germline loops: CDR1 PRHDT, CDR2 FYEKMQ (reference sequence). The CDR3 bases are TGTGCCAGCAGTCCCTCGGGCGGAATGATCTATGGCTACACCTTC. This gives the protein CASSPSGGMIYGYTF.